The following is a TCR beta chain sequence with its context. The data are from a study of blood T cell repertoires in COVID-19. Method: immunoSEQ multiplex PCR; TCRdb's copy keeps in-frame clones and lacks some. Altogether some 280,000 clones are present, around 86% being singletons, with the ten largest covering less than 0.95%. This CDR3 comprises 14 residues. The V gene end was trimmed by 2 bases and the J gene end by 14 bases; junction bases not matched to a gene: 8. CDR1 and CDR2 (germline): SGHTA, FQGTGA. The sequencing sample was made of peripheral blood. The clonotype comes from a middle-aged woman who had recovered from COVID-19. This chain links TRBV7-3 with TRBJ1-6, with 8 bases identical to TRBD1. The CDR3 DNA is TGTGCCAGCAGCTTAGGGGGACAGGATCCGTCCCTCCACTTT. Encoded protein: CASSLGGQDPSLHF.